Each of the 22 T cell receptor beta chains below was sequenced from the same sample in a study of cytomegalovirus exposure and HLA in healthy donors. PCR employed 60 Vbeta and 13 Jbeta primers. Generated by immunoSEQ multiplex PCR, the TCRdb table keeps only in-frame clones and is missing some. The sample table sets out about 51,000 clones. Sequencing was carried out using PBMCs. These receptors were taken from a female donor in good health and CMV-seronegative.

V gene TRBV6-1 combines with J gene TRBJ2-1; 13 bases fit TRBD2. CDR3 length equals 16 residues. Germline V gene lookup returns CDR1 MNHNS and CDR2 SASEGT. The junction had 0 bases not matched to a gene; V was cut back by 4 bases and J by 0 bases. This chain's CDR3 is CASSGTSGSSYNEQFF. For the CDR3, the DNA is TGTGCCAGCAGTGGGACTAGCGGGAGCTCCTACAATGAGCAGTTCTTC.

About this clone: The same CDR3 is also encoded by other DNA sequences in this sample. The chain uses TRBV13 and TRBJ1-2, with D possibly matching TRBD1 (6 bases). CDR1 and CDR2 (germline): PRHDT, FYEKMQ (reference sequence). This CDR3 has 13 amino acids. V was trimmed by 5 bases and J by 4 bases, leaving 11 bases between them. The CDR3, as DNA: TGTGCCAGCAGCCTCGACAGGATCTATGGCTACACCTTC. It is translated as CASSLDRIYGYTF.

The J gene is TRBJ2-5, the V gene TRBV4-3, with 7 bases identical to TRBD1. Trimming removed 0 bases from V and 5 bases from J; junction bases left unmatched: 6. The CDR3 runs 15 residues. CDR1 LGHNA and CDR2 YSLEER come from the germline V gene. CDR3 nucleotide sequence: TGCGCCAGCAGCCAAGACGGGCAGACAGGGGAGACCCAGTACTTC. This gives the protein CASSQDGQTGETQYF.

The V and J genes are TRBV7-9 and TRBJ2-1; D not resolved. V dropped 5 bases and J dropped 10 bases, with 15 bases sitting between them. The CDR3 runs to 13 residues. Germline values: CDR1 SEHNR, CDR2 FQNEAQ (reference sequence). CDR3 in DNA: TGTGCCAGCAGCCCTTCTACGATTCGGGAGCAGTTCTTC. Protein: CASSPSTIREQFF.

The CDR3 is CASSRGLASDPYEQYF. CDR3 nucleotides: TGTGCCAGTAGTCGCGGGTTGGCATCCGACCCCTACGAGCAGTACTTC. The V and J genes are TRBV19 and TRBJ2-7, with a weak D call TRBD2 (5 bases). With 5 bases removed from V and 2 bases from J, the gap between germline ends came to 19 bases. This CDR3 is 16 amino acids long. Per the germline V gene, CDR1 is LNHDA and CDR2 is SQIVND (reference sequence).

The chain carries TRBV19 and TRBJ1-2; 8 bases are shared with TRBD1. CDR1 and CDR2 from the germline V gene are LNHDA and SQIVND (reference sequence). The CDR3 loop spans 12 amino acids. Unmatched junction bases numbered 7, after V lost 10 bases and J lost 6 bases. Here the CDR3 reads CATRARGHGYTF. The CDR3, as DNA: TGTGCCACCCGAGCCAGGGGGCATGGCTACACCTTC.

The J gene is TRBJ2-5, the V gene TRBV9, with 10 bases matching TRBD2. Trimming took 3 bases from V and 1 from J; bases not matched to a gene: 6. The CDR3 has 16 amino acids. Per the germline V gene, CDR1 is SGDLS and CDR2 is YYNGEE. As DNA, the CDR3 is TGTGCCAGCAGCGGATCTAGCGGGAGTAGCCAAGAGACCCAGTACTTC. As protein: CASSGSSGSSQETQYF.

This rearrangement joins TRBV5-1 to TRBJ2-1; TRBD1 might be the D (6 bases). Per germline, CDR1 SGHRS and CDR2 YFSETQ. V was clipped by 0 bases and J by 2 bases, with 12 bases between them. This CDR3 has 16 residues. The CDR3 reads CASSLVFGGPYNEQFF. The CDR3 coding sequence is TGCGCCAGCAGCTTGGTGTTTGGGGGCCCCTACAATGAGCAGTTCTTC.

This chain connects TRBV7-8 to TRBJ2-7; possible D gene TRBD1, 6 bases. V lost 5 bases to trimming and J lost 8 bases, with 19 bases between them. Germline V gene lookup returns CDR1 SGHVS and CDR2 FQNEAQ. The CDR3 length is 14 residues. The CDR3 DNA sequence: TGTGCCAGCAGCCTTCCAACGATCCGGGACAAGCAGTACTTC. This encodes CASSLPTIRDKQYF.

The gene calls are TRBV9 and TRBJ2-5; 16 positions agree with TRBD2. J was trimmed by 7 bases and V by 3 bases; bases with no gene match: 6. The CDR3 sequence is 16 residues long. Per the germline V gene, CDR1 is SGDLS and CDR2 is YYNGEE. The CDR3 loop is CASSAGLAGGRGTQYF. The CDR3, as DNA: TGTGCCAGCAGCGCGGGACTAGCGGGGGGGCGTGGGACCCAGTACTTC. Looking up the rest from reference TRBV9 and TRBJ2-5 gives the full variable domain: DSGVTQTPKHLITATGQRVTLRCSPRSGDLSVYWYQQSLDQGLQFLIQYYNGEERAKGNILERFSAQQFPDLHSELNLSSLELGDSALYFCASSAGLAGGRGTQYFGPGTRLLVL.

V is TRBV10-3 and J is TRBJ1-2; 7 nucleotides agree with TRBD1. In germline, CDR1 is ENHRY, CDR2 SYGVKD. This CDR3 has 15 amino acids. The V segment lost 8 bases and the J segment 0 bases; nucleotides outside the gene matches: 9. The CDR3 here is CAIRDSGSPNYGYTF. The CDR3 nucleotides read TGTGCCATCCGGGACAGCGGTTCCCCTAACTATGGCTACACCTTC.

The V call is TRBV6-1, the J call TRBJ2-7; D is perhaps TRBD1 (5 bases). The CDR3 sequence is 13 residues long. The V gene's germline CDR1 is MNHNS and CDR2 SASEGT. Trimming removed 3 bases from V and 2 bases from J, with 8 bases in between. CDR3 sequence: CASSDRVPYEQYF. The CDR3 DNA sequence: TGTGCCAGCAGTGACAGGGTGCCCTACGAGCAGTACTTC.

V is TRBV30 and J is TRBJ1-4; 7 bases align to TRBD1. CDR1 and CDR2 from the germline V gene are GTSNPN and SVGIG (reference sequence). Trimming removed 0 bases from V and 7 bases from J; junction bases left unmatched: 2. The CDR3 loop spans 13 amino acids. The CDR3 nucleotides are TGTGCCTGGAGTGTACAGGGGACTGAAAAACTGTTTTTT. It encodes CAWSVQGTEKLFF.

This chain uses TRBV28 with TRBJ2-7, with D unclear. The CDR3 runs to 12 residues. Germline V gene data show CDR1 as MDHEN and CDR2 as SYDVKM. The V end was cut by 1 base, the J end by 10 bases, with 11 bases between. This chain's CDR3 is CASSLSVEKQYF. DNA for the CDR3: TGTGCCAGCAGTTTATCGGTGGAGAAACAGTACTTC.

The chain is built from TRBV28 and TRBJ2-1; the match to TRBD2 covers 13 bases. Germline-derived CDR1 and CDR2 are MDHEN and SYDVKM. The V segment lost 6 bases and the J segment 4 bases; nucleotides outside the gene matches: 3. CDR3 length equals 15 residues. CDR3 protein: CASRLAGGSYNEQFF. CDR3 DNA: TGTGCCAGCAGACTAGCGGGAGGGAGTTACAATGAGCAGTTCTTC.

The genes are TRBV5-1 and TRBJ1-2; D is undetermined. Germline CDR1 is SGHRS and CDR2 is YFSETQ. Trimming stripped 0 bases from V and 0 bases from J, with 15 bases between. The CDR3 contains 17 residues. CDR3 in DNA: TGCGCCAGCAGCTTGGGACCAGGTCGCAGATCTAACTATGGCTACACCTTC. This encodes CASSLGPGRRSNYGYTF.

V and J are TRBV7-2 and TRBJ2-5, with D possibly being TRBD2 (6 bases). Deletions cut 2 bases from V and 4 bases from J, with 14 bases between. In germline, CDR1 is SGHTA, CDR2 FQGNSA. The CDR3 covers 15 residues. The CDR3 here is CASSLSYGSGETQYF. In DNA, the CDR3 is TGTGCCAGCAGCTTATCTTACGGGAGCGGAGAGACCCAGTACTTC.

This sequence joins TRBV30 and TRBJ2-7, with 9 bases fitting TRBD2. CDR3 length: 14 residues. V was clipped by 5 bases and J by 0 bases; unmatched bases: 5. Germline lookup yields CDR1 GTSNPN and CDR2 SVGIG (reference sequence). CDR3: CAWRSGGPSYEQYF. CDR3 sequence (DNA): TGTGCCTGGCGTAGCGGGGGACCCTCCTACGAGCAGTACTTC.

The chain recombines TRBV14 with TRBJ1-2; D uncertain. Germline lookup yields CDR1 SGHDN and CDR2 FVKESK. Deletions cut 1 base from V and 7 bases from J, with 13 bases between. The CDR3 spans 14 residues. CDR3 nucleotide sequence: TGTGCCAGCAGCCAAGCCCCCAGGATGAGTGGCTACACCTTC. It translates to CASSQAPRMSGYTF.

The chain links TRBV7-6 to TRBJ2-1; 10 bases agree with TRBD2. The junction had 15 bases not matched to a gene; V was cut back by 5 bases and J by 5 bases. This CDR3 contains 18 residues. The germline gives CDR1 SGHVS, CDR2 FNYEAQ. CDR3 residues: CASSHTLPLAGHHNEQFF. CDR3 DNA: TGTGCCAGCAGCCACACCCTTCCACTAGCGGGGCATCACAATGAGCAGTTCTTC.

The V and J genes are TRBV5-1 and TRBJ1-2, with D hard to call. The CDR3 sequence is 14 residues long. Germline V gene sequence: CDR1 SGHRS, CDR2 YFSETQ. Trimming pared 4 bases from V and 8 bases from J, leaving 18 bases between. The CDR3: CASSLEPVSLGYTF. DNA of the CDR3: TGCGCCAGCAGCCTGGAGCCTGTTTCCTTGGGCTACACCTTC.

Points on this clone: This same CDR3 is encoded by further DNA sequences in the sample. Here the CDR3 reads CSARDYTEAFF. As DNA, the CDR3 is TGCAGTGCCAGGGACTACACTGAAGCTTTCTTT. The J gene is TRBJ1-1, the V gene TRBV20-1, with D possibly TRBD1 on 5 matching bases. Germline V gives CDR1 DFQATT, CDR2 SNEGSKA (reference sequence). Deletions cut 6 bases from V and 3 bases from J, with 8 bases between. The CDR3 contains 11 residues.